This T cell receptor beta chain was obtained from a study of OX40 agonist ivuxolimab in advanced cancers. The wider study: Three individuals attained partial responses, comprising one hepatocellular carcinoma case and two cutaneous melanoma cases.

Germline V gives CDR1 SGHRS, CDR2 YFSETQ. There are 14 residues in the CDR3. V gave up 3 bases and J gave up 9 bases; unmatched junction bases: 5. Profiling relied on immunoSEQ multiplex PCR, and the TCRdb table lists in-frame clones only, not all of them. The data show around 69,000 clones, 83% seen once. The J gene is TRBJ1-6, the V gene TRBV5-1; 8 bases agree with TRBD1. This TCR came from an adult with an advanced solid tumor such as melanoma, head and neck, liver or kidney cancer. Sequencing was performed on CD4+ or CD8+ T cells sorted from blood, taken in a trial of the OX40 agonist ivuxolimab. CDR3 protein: CASSSGQAASPLHF. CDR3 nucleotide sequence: TGCGCCAGCAGCTCGGGACAGGCAGCTTCACCCCTCCACTTT.